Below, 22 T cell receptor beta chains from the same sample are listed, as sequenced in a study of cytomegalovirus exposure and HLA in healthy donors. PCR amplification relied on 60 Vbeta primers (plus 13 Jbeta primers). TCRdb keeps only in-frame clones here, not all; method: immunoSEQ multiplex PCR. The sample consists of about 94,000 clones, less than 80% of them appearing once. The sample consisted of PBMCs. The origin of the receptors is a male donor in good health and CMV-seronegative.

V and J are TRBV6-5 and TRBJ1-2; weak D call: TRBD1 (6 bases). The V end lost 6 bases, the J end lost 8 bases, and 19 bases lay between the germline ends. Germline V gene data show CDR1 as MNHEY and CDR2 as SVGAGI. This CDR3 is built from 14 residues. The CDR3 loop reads CASSIDGTSHGYTF. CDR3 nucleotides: TGTGCCAGCAGCATCGACGGGACATCCCACGGCTACACCTTC.

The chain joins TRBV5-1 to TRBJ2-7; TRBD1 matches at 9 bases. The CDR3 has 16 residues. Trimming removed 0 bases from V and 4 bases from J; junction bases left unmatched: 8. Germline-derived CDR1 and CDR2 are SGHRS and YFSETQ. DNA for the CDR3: TGCGCCAGCAGCTTGGCCGGGGGACAGGGAAGGTACGAGCAGTACTTC. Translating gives CASSLAGGQGRYEQYF.

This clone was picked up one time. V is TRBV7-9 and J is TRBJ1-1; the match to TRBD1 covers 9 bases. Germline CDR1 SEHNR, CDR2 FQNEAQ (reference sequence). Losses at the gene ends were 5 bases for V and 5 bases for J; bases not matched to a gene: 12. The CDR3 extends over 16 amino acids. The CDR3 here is CASSDTGQGLMTEAFF. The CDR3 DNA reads TGTGCCAGCAGCGACACGGGACAGGGCCTGATGACTGAAGCTTTCTTT. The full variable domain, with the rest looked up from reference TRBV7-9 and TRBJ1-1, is DTGVSQNPRHKITKRGQNVTFRCDPISEHNRLYWYRQTLGQGPEFLTYFQNEAQLEKSRLLSDRFSAERPKGSFSTLEIQRTEQGDSAMYLCASSDTGQGLMTEAFFGQGTRLTVV.

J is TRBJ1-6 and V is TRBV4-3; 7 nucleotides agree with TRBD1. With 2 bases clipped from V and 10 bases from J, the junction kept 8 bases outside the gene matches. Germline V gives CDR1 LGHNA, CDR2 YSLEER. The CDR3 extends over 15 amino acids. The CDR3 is CASSQSGQAGSPLHF. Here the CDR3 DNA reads TGCGCCAGCAGCCAATCCGGACAGGCGGGATCACCCCTCCACTTT.

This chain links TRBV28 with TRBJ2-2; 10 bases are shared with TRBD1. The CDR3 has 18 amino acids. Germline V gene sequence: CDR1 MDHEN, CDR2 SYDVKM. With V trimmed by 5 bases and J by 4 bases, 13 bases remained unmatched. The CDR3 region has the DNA TGTGCCAGCAGTACCCGGGACAGGGGTCGCCGGGGCACCGGGGAGCTGTTTTTT. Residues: CASSTRDRGRRGTGELFF.

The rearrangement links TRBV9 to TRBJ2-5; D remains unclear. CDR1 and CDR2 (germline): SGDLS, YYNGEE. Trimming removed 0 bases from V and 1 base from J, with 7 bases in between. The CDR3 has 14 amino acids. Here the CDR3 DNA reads TGTGCCAGCAGCGTAGAGCCTGGCCAAGAGACCCAGTACTTC. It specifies CASSVEPGQETQYF.

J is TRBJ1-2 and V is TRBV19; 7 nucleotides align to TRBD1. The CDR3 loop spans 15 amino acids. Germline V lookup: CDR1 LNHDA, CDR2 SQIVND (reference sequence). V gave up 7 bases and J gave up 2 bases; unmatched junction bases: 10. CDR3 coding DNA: TGTGCCAGTAACCGAGGGGGCGGCCTAAACTATGGCTACACCTTC. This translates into CASNRGGGLNYGYTF.

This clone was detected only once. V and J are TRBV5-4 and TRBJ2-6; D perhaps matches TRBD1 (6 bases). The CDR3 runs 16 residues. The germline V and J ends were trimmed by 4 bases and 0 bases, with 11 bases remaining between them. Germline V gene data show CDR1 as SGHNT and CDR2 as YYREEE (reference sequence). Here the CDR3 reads CASSIKQGSGANVLTF. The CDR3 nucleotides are TGTGCCAGCAGCATTAAACAGGGCTCTGGGGCCAACGTCCTGACTTTC.

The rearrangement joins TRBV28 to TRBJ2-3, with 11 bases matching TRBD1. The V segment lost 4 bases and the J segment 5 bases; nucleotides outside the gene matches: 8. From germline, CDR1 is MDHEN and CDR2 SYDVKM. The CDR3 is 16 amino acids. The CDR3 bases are TGTGCCAGCAGTTCCTCCCGGACAGGGGGCATAGATACGCAGTATTTT. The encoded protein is CASSSSRTGGIDTQYF.

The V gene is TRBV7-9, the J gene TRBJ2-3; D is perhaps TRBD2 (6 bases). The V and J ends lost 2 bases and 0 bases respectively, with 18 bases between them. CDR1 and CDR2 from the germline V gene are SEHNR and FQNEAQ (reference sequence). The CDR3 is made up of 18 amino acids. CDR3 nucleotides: TGTGCCAGCAGCTTACCCGTCGGGGCAGGGACTAGCACAGATACGCAGTATTTT. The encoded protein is CASSLPVGAGTSTDTQYF.

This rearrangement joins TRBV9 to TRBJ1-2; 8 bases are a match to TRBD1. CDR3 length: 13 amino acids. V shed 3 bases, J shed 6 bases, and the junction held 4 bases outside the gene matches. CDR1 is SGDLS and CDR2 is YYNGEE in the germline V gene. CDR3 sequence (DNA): TGTGCCAGCAGCGGACAGGGGAGGGATGGCTACACCTTC. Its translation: CASSGQGRDGYTF.

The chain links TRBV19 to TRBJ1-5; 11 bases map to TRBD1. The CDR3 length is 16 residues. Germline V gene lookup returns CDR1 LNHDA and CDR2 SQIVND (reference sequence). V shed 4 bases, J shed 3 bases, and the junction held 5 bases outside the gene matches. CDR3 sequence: CASSNLGQGVNQPQHF. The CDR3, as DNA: TGTGCCAGTAGTAACTTGGGACAGGGGGTCAATCAGCCCCAGCATTTT.

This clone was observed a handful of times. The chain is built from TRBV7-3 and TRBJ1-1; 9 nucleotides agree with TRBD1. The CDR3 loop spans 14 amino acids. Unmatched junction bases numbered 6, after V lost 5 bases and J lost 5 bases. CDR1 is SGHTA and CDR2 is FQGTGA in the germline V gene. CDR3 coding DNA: TGTGCCAGCAGCCCACAGGGGGCGCAAACTGAAGCTTTCTTT. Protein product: CASSPQGAQTEAFF.

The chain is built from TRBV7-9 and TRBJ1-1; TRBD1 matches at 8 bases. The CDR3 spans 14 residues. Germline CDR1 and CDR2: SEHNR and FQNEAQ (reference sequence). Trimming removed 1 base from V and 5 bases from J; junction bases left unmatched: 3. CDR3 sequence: CASSLEQGGTEAFF. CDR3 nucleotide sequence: TGTGCCAGCAGCTTAGAACAGGGGGGGACTGAAGCTTTCTTT.

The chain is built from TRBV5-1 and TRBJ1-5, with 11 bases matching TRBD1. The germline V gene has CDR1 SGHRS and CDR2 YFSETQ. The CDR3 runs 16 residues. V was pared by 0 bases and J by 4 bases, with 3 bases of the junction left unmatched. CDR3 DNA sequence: TGCGCCAGCAGCTTGGACGGGACAGGGGGTAATCAGCCCCAGCATTTT. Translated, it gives CASSLDGTGGNQPQHF.

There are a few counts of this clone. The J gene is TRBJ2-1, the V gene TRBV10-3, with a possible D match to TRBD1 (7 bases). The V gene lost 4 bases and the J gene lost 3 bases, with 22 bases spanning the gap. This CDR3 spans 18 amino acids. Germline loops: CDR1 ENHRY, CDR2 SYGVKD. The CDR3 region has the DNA TGTGCCATCAGTGCGCGCGGGATAGGGCAGGGGGACTACAATGAGCAGTTCTTC. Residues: CAISARGIGQGDYNEQFF.

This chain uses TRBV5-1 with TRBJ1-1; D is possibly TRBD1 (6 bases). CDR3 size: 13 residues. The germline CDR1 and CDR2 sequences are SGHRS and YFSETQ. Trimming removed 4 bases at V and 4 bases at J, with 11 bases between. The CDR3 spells CASSTQGGTEAFF. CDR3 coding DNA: TGCGCCAGCAGCACACAGGGTGGCACTGAAGCTTTCTTT.

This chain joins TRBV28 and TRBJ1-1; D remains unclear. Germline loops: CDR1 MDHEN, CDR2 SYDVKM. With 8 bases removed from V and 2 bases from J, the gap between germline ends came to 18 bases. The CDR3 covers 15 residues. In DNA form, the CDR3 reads TGTGCCAGCCGCATTACCGGGGTTCCAAACACTGAAGCTTTCTTT. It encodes CASRITGVPNTEAFF.

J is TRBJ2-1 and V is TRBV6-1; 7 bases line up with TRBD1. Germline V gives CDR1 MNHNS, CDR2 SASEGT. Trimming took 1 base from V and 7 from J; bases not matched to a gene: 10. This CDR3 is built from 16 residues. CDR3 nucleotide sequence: TGTGCCAGCAGTGAAGGGTCTCCCGGGACAGATAATGAGCAGTTCTTC. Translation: CASSEGSPGTDNEQFF.

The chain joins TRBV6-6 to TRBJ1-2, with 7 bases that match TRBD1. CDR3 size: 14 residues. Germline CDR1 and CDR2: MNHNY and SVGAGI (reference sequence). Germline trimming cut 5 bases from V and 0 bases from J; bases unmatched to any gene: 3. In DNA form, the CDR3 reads TGTGCCAGCAGTCGGGACAGATCTAACTATGGCTACACCTTC. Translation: CASSRDRSNYGYTF.

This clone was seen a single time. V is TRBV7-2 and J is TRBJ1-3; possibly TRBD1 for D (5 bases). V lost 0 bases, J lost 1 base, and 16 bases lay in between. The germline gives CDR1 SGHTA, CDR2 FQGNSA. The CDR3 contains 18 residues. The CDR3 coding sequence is TGTGCCAGCAGCTTAGCGGTGGGGCAGGGTTCATCTGGAAACACCATATATTTT. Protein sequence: CASSLAVGQGSSGNTIYF.

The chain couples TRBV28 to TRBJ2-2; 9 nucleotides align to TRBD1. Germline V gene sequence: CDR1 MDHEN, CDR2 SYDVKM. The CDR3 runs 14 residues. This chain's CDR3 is CAVRDRANTGELFF. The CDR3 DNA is TGTGCAGTGAGGGACAGGGCCAACACCGGGGAGCTGTTTTTT.